The text below deals with one T cell receptor (beta chain). Which antigen it targets is not known. No base quality values were provided; no much bigger clone lies one nucleotide off. The data were taken from a study of human T cells and chemical hapten exposure listed by TCRdb under 2021. Regarding the complete study: Libraries were combined into a pool for sequencing, and differences in TCR yield between samples came mainly from small differences in library volumes within the pool. In alopecia patients, the study followed how the peripheral blood TCR repertoire changed in vivo over primary and secondary sensitization to diphenylcyclopropenone (DPC), a hapten. For every blood RNA sample, sequencing covered both the TCR alpha and TCR beta chains.

Read against the paper, the sample's time point label means: healthy volunteer bleed at 2 weeks. Unfractionated whole blood was collected in Tempus Blood RNA tubes, and total RNA was extracted from that blood. Four or five healthy volunteers served as TCR sequencing controls and were bled at day 0, 2 weeks and 6 weeks. Deletion took 1 base off V and 5 bases off J, with a span of 9 bases between the germline ends. CDR1 and CDR2 are read off the germline V gene as SGHTA and FQGNSA. From its cysteine to its phenylalanine, the CDR3 spans 14 amino acids. Only the CDR3 portion is preserved as DNA: 42 bases, with reading frame beginning at the first base. Receptor amplification or capture employed RACE. Sequencing took place on a NextSeq 500. Library preparation attached unique molecular identifiers to individual cDNA molecules for quantitative, reproducible TCR counting. In the authors' own workflow: The median number of TCRs per sample was around 96,000, ranging from about 20,000 to 750,000. V, J and CDR3 annotation of the TCR reads was performed with the Decombinator software suite. For PS versus PT1 abundance plots, all samples were subsampled to the same number of TCRs (28,000). TCRs were defined as expanded if absent before sensitization and observed at least eight times at the 2-week time point. TCRdb ran its own pipeline on the public reads, namely fastp trimming at Q25 and MiXCR clone calling, and kept in-frame beta chains. A single entry per CDR3 protein holds the most common genes and DNA from its merged rows. The V and J calls were not made by the authors but by TCRdb's processing. This sample lists about 130,000 distinct CDR3 sequences; roughly 9% were detected once. The ten largest clones represent under 2% of the sample.

The research as a whole found: Repeated subsampling changed both the strength of the expansion versus patch-test correlation and the threshold at which that correlation became significant. No change with DPC sensitization was found in the number of TCRs above 1 in 1000 frequency, and no evidence of global repertoire structure alterations was found.

Material for sequencing was whole blood. The receptor chain draws on TRBV7-2 and TRBJ1-5, with the D gene too uncertain to name. This clonotype originated in a male donor in good health. Some clones in this sample may be carry-over from other donors' samples. The DNA reads as follows: TGTGCCAGCAGCTTAGAAGGGCACTATCAGCCCCAGCATTTT. Translated, this gives CASSLEGHYQPQHF.